Listed below are T cell receptor beta chains from one sample, sequenced in a study of immune evolution from preneoplasia to lung adenocarcinoma. The data were produced by immunoSEQ multiplex PCR, yet TCRdb's version contains in-frame clones alone and is incomplete. The table lists about 10,000 clones, around 78% of them singletons. The sequenced sample consisted of FFPE minimally invasive lung adenocarcinoma tissue. The receptors shown here come from a person between 65 and 79 years old with lung adenocarcinoma. Each CDR3 is given with its conserved first and last residue. D genes are given only for firm matches. Clone size is not always given. Where it is, it says once, few, many or a class for expanded clones.

abundance: few
j_gene: TRBJ2-3
d_gene: TRBD2
v_gene: TRBV2
CDR3aa: CASRRDYTDTQYF
CDR3nt: TGTGCCAGCAGGAGGGACTACACAGATACGCAGTATTTT

abundance: .
j_gene: TRBJ1-2
d_gene: .
v_gene: TRBV11-2
CDR3aa: CASSFSDGGYGYTF
CDR3nt: TGTGCCAGCAGCTTTTCCGACGGCGGCTATGGCTACACCTTC

abundance: .
j_gene: TRBJ1-1
d_gene: .
v_gene: TRBV7-9
CDR3aa: CASSLGGAPNTEAFF
CDR3nt: TGTGCCAGCAGCTTAGGAGGGGCGCCGAACACTGAAGCTTTCTTT

abundance: .
j_gene: TRBJ2-2
d_gene: TRBD2
v_gene: TRBV6-5
CDR3aa: CASISTSGITGELFF
CDR3nt: TGTGCCAGCATATCGACTAGCGGCATCACCGGGGAGCTGTTTTTT

abundance: .
j_gene: TRBJ2-3
d_gene: .
v_gene: TRBV5-5
CDR3aa: CASTLNGIHTDTQYF
CDR3nt: TGTGCCAGCACCCTGAACGGGATCCACACAGATACGCAGTATTTT

abundance: .
j_gene: TRBJ1-1
d_gene: .
v_gene: TRBV6-5
CDR3aa: CAIQLNTEAFF
CDR3nt: TGTGCCATACAGTTGAACACTGAAGCTTTCTTT

abundance: .
j_gene: TRBJ1-5
d_gene: TRBD1
v_gene: TRBV30
CDR3aa: CAWSRRDRANQPQHF
CDR3nt: TGTGCCTGGAGTAGGAGGGACAGGGCTAATCAGCCCCAGCATTTT

abundance: .
j_gene: TRBJ1-3
d_gene: .
v_gene: TRBV5-1
CDR3aa: CASSPRGLLGNTIYF
CDR3nt: TGCGCCAGCAGCCCCAGGGGCCTGCTTGGAAACACCATATATTTT

abundance: .
j_gene: TRBJ1-1
d_gene: .
v_gene: TRBV14
CDR3aa: CASSLIQNTEAFF
CDR3nt: TGTGCCAGCAGCCTAATACAGAACACTGAAGCTTTCTTT

abundance: .
j_gene: TRBJ1-4
d_gene: .
v_gene: TRBV19
CDR3aa: CASSNPPGGEKLFF
CDR3nt: TGTGCCAGTAGTAATCCGCCGGGGGGTGAAAAACTGTTTTTT

abundance: few
j_gene: TRBJ2-1
d_gene: .
v_gene: TRBV30
CDR3aa: CAWSVWDGDNEQFF
CDR3nt: TGTGCCTGGAGTGTTTGGGACGGAGACAATGAGCAGTTCTTC

abundance: once
j_gene: TRBJ1-2
d_gene: .
v_gene: TRBV10-2
CDR3aa: CASSESGRGASYTF
CDR3nt: TGCGCCAGCAGTGAGTCGGGACGAGGGGCCAGCTACACCTTC

abundance: .
j_gene: TRBJ1-1
d_gene: .
v_gene: TRBV5-4
CDR3aa: CASSFSLNTEAFF
CDR3nt: TGTGCCAGCAGCTTTTCTTTAAACACTGAAGCTTTCTTT

abundance: .
j_gene: TRBJ2-7
d_gene: .
v_gene: TRBV19
CDR3aa: CASSMYMGYEQYF
CDR3nt: TGTGCCAGTAGTATGTACATGGGCTACGAGCAGTACTTC

abundance: .
j_gene: TRBJ1-1
d_gene: TRBD1
v_gene: TRBV6-6
CDR3aa: CASRCTGGPEAFF
CDR3nt: TGTGCCAGCAGGTGCACAGGGGGCCCTGAAGCTTTCTTT

abundance: .
j_gene: TRBJ2-3
d_gene: TRBD2
v_gene: TRBV7-2
CDR3aa: CASSVQAAGWVDTQYF
CDR3nt: TGTGCCAGCAGCGTACAAGCAGCGGGATGGGTAGATACGCAGTATTTT

abundance: once
j_gene: TRBJ2-5
d_gene: TRBD2
v_gene: TRBV15
CDR3aa: CATSRDASGSETQYF
CDR3nt: TGTGCCACCAGTAGAGATGCTAGCGGGAGTGAGACCCAGTACTTC

abundance: once
j_gene: TRBJ2-5
d_gene: .
v_gene: TRBV10-3
CDR3aa: CAISELTDKETQYF
CDR3nt: TGTGCCATCAGTGAGCTAACAGATAAAGAGACCCAGTACTTC

abundance: .
j_gene: TRBJ1-2
d_gene: .
v_gene: TRBV18
CDR3aa: CASSPPSGQFGGNGYTF
CDR3nt: TGTGCCAGCTCACCTCCATCCGGACAGTTTGGCGGGAATGGCTACACCTTC

abundance: .
j_gene: TRBJ1-5
d_gene: .
v_gene: TRBV6-1
CDR3aa: CASSERGGGSQPQHF
CDR3nt: TGTGCCAGCAGTGAAAGGGGGGGAGGGTCTCAGCCCCAGCATTTT

abundance: .
j_gene: TRBJ1-4
d_gene: .
v_gene: TRBV7-3
CDR3aa: CASSPGVRPNEKLFF
CDR3nt: TGTGCCAGCAGCCCAGGGGTCAGGCCTAATGAAAAACTGTTTTTT

abundance: .
j_gene: TRBJ1-1
d_gene: .
v_gene: TRBV6-5
CDR3aa: CASSYVQGNTEAFF
CDR3nt: TGTGCCAGCAGTTACGTACAGGGGAACACTGAAGCTTTCTTT

abundance: .
j_gene: TRBJ1-2
d_gene: .
v_gene: TRBV30
CDR3aa: CAWSRKAQYYGYTF
CDR3nt: TGTGCCTGGAGTAGGAAGGCCCAATACTATGGCTACACCTTC

abundance: few
j_gene: TRBJ2-2
d_gene: .
v_gene: TRBV6-1
CDR3aa: CASSFRGNTGELFF
CDR3nt: TGTGCCAGCAGCTTCAGGGGGAACACCGGGGAGCTGTTTTTT

abundance: .
j_gene: TRBJ2-2
d_gene: TRBD1
v_gene: TRBV27
CDR3aa: CASSSGQGSGELFF
CDR3nt: TGTGCCAGCAGTTCGGGACAGGGGTCCGGGGAGCTGTTTTTT

abundance: .
j_gene: TRBJ2-3
d_gene: .
v_gene: TRBV6-4
CDR3aa: CASSGASTDTQYF
CDR3nt: TGTGCCAGCAGCGGGGCCAGCACAGATACGCAGTATTTT

abundance: .
j_gene: TRBJ2-2
d_gene: .
v_gene: TRBV5-6
CDR3aa: CASSFDGYTGELFF
CDR3nt: TGTGCCAGCAGTTTCGACGGATACACCGGGGAGCTGTTTTTT

abundance: .
j_gene: TRBJ1-4
d_gene: .
v_gene: TRBV2
CDR3aa: CASSDPLWMEEKLFF
CDR3nt: TGTGCCAGCAGTGACCCTCTATGGATGGAAGAAAAACTGTTTTTT

abundance: .
j_gene: TRBJ2-1
d_gene: TRBD2
v_gene: TRBV4-1
CDR3aa: CASSQPGGGSGSNEQFF
CDR3nt: TGCGCCAGCAGCCAACCCGGGGGGGGGTCAGGGTCCAATGAGCAGTTCTTC

abundance: once
j_gene: TRBJ2-1
d_gene: TRBD1
v_gene: TRBV7-3
CDR3aa: CASSLQPGQVNEQFF
CDR3nt: TGTGCCAGCAGCTTACAACCGGGACAGGTCAATGAGCAGTTCTTC

abundance: .
j_gene: TRBJ2-7
d_gene: .
v_gene: TRBV7-2
CDR3aa: CASSLGPGGVGYEQYF
CDR3nt: TGTGCCAGCAGCTTAGGTCCCGGGGGCGTAGGCTACGAGCAGTACTTC

abundance: .
j_gene: TRBJ1-6
d_gene: TRBD1
v_gene: TRBV11-2
CDR3aa: CASAEDRGLFHF
CDR3nt: TGTGCCAGCGCCGAGGACAGGGGGCTTTTCCACTTT

abundance: .
j_gene: TRBJ2-7
d_gene: TRBD1
v_gene: TRBV9
CDR3aa: CASSARGIPADEQYF
CDR3nt: TGTGCCAGCAGCGCCAGGGGGATACCCGCGGACGAGCAGTACTTC

abundance: .
j_gene: TRBJ2-7
d_gene: .
v_gene: TRBV9
CDR3aa: CASSRDSGYEQYF
CDR3nt: TGTGCCAGCAGCCGAGATAGCGGCTACGAGCAGTACTTC

abundance: .
j_gene: TRBJ1-1
d_gene: TRBD1
v_gene: TRBV11-2
CDR3aa: CASSLTGIAFF
CDR3nt: TGTGCCAGCAGCTTGACAGGGATAGCTTTCTTT

abundance: .
j_gene: TRBJ2-5
d_gene: TRBD1
v_gene: TRBV6-6
CDR3aa: CASRARQQGFRETQYF
CDR3nt: TGTGCCAGCAGAGCCCGTCAACAGGGGTTTAGGGAGACCCAGTACTTC

abundance: .
j_gene: TRBJ1-1
d_gene: .
v_gene: TRBV4-1
CDR3aa: CASSHPQLVTEAFF
CDR3nt: TGCGCCAGCAGCCATCCCCAACTGGTCACTGAAGCTTTCTTT

abundance: .
j_gene: TRBJ1-3
d_gene: .
v_gene: TRBV28
CDR3aa: CASSGVNSGNTIYF
CDR3nt: TGTGCCAGCAGTGGGGTCAACTCTGGAAACACCATATATTTT

abundance: .
j_gene: TRBJ2-7
d_gene: .
v_gene: TRBV7-6
CDR3aa: CASGTASYEQYF
CDR3nt: TGTGCCAGCGGGACCGCCTCCTACGAGCAGTACTTC

abundance: few
j_gene: TRBJ1-4
d_gene: TRBD1
v_gene: TRBV28
CDR3aa: CASSFQGGNEKLFF
CDR3nt: TGTGCCAGCAGTTTCCAGGGGGGGAATGAAAAACTGTTTTTT

abundance: .
j_gene: TRBJ2-3
d_gene: .
v_gene: TRBV10-1
CDR3aa: CASSRAEGDTDTQYF
CDR3nt: TGCGCCAGCAGCCGTGCGGAGGGGGACACAGATACGCAGTATTTT

abundance: .
j_gene: TRBJ2-7
d_gene: TRBD1
v_gene: TRBV27
CDR3aa: CASSPTGGQQYF
CDR3nt: TGTGCCAGCAGTCCTACAGGGGGGCAGCAGTACTTC

abundance: .
j_gene: TRBJ2-2
d_gene: .
v_gene: TRBV10-1
CDR3aa: CASSDRDPNTGELFF
CDR3nt: TGCGCCAGCAGTGACAGGGATCCGAACACCGGGGAGCTGTTTTTT

abundance: .
j_gene: TRBJ1-1
d_gene: .
v_gene: TRBV7-9
CDR3aa: CASSLAQATLSGAFF
CDR3nt: TGTGCCAGCAGCTTAGCCCAGGCTACTCTTTCCGGGGCTTTCTTT

abundance: .
j_gene: TRBJ2-6
d_gene: .
v_gene: TRBV6-6
CDR3aa: CASIGASGANVLTF
CDR3nt: TGTGCCAGCATAGGAGCGTCTGGGGCCAACGTCCTGACTTTC

abundance: .
j_gene: TRBJ1-5
d_gene: .
v_gene: TRBV19
CDR3aa: CASSSIGPLEPQHF
CDR3nt: TGTGCCAGTAGCTCGATCGGGCCCCTCGAGCCCCAGCATTTT

abundance: .
j_gene: TRBJ1-4
d_gene: .
v_gene: TRBV5-1
CDR3aa: CASSPDPRPFQTNEKLFF
CDR3nt: TGCGCCAGCAGCCCCGACCCCCGGCCATTTCAAACTAATGAAAAACTGTTTTTT

abundance: .
j_gene: TRBJ1-2
d_gene: .
v_gene: TRBV14
CDR3aa: CASSLNTERGYTF
CDR3nt: TGTGCCAGCTCCTTAAACACGGAACGTGGCTACACCTTC

abundance: .
j_gene: TRBJ2-5
d_gene: .
v_gene: TRBV7-9
CDR3aa: CASVILQETQYF
CDR3nt: TGTGCCAGCGTCATTTTACAAGAGACCCAGTACTTC

abundance: .
j_gene: TRBJ1-2
d_gene: .
v_gene: TRBV5-6
CDR3aa: CASSFAGGFYGYTF
CDR3nt: TGTGCCAGCAGCTTTGCGGGGGGCTTCTATGGCTACACCTTC

abundance: .
j_gene: TRBJ2-3
d_gene: .
v_gene: TRBV5-1
CDR3aa: CASSSGWGEFNTDTQYF
CDR3nt: TGCGCCAGCAGCAGTGGCTGGGGGGAGTTTAACACAGATACGCAGTATTTT

abundance: few
j_gene: TRBJ2-7
d_gene: TRBD1
v_gene: TRBV6-1
CDR3aa: CASSEEGTGAFEQYF
CDR3nt: TGTGCCAGCAGTGAAGAAGGGACAGGCGCCTTCGAGCAGTACTTC

abundance: .
j_gene: TRBJ2-5
d_gene: .
v_gene: TRBV4-1
CDR3aa: CDTPQGGTQGLWETQYF
CDR3nt: TGCGACACTCCGCAAGGGGGGACACAGGGGTTGTGGGAGACCCAGTACTTC

abundance: .
j_gene: TRBJ1-2
d_gene: .
v_gene: TRBV9
CDR3aa: CASSSQYGYTF
CDR3nt: TGTGCCAGCAGCTCTCAGTATGGCTACACCTTC

abundance: .
j_gene: TRBJ1-4
d_gene: TRBD1
v_gene: TRBV2
CDR3aa: CASSGQGTEKLFF
CDR3nt: TGTGCCAGCAGTGGACAGGGGACTGAAAAGCTGTTCTTT

abundance: once
j_gene: TRBJ1-5
d_gene: TRBD1
v_gene: TRBV6-5
CDR3aa: CASGWTGNQPQHF
CDR3nt: TGTGCCAGCGGCTGGACAGGGAATCAGCCCCAGCATTTT

abundance: .
j_gene: TRBJ2-1
d_gene: .
v_gene: TRBV14
CDR3aa: CASSQGPSAEQFF
CDR3nt: TGTGCCAGCAGCCAAGGTCCTAGCGCTGAGCAGTTCTTC